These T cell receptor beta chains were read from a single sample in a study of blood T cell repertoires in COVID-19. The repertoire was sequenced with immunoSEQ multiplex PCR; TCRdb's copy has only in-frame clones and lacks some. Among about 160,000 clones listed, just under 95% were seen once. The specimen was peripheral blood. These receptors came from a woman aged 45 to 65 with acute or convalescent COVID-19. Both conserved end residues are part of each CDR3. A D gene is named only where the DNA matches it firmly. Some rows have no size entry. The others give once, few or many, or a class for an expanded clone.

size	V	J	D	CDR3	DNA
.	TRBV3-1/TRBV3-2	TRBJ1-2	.	CASSQAAGWNYGYTF	TGTGCCAGCAGCCAGGCGGCAGGGTGGAACTATGGCTACACCTTC
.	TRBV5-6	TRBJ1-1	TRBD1	CASSLSTGGQAFF	TGTGCCAGCAGCTTGAGTACAGGGGGCCAAGCTTTCTTT
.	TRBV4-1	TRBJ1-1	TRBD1	CASSLDNIGQGKNTEAFF	TGCGCCAGCAGCCTCGATAATATTGGACAGGGGAAGAACACTGAAGCTTTCTTT
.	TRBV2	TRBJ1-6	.	CASLSRGSNLYNSPLHF	TGTGCCAGCTTGTCTCGGGGGTCGAATCTCTACAATTCACCCCTCCACTTT
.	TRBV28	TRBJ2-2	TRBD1	CASSGRDRGNTGELFF	TGTGCCAGCAGTGGGCGGGACAGGGGGAACACCGGGGAGCTGTTTTTT
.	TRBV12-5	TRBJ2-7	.	CASGFGISYEQYF	TGTGCTAGTGGTTTCGGGATTTCCTACGAGCAGTACTTC
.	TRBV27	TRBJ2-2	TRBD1	CASSFDRAGTGELFF	TGTGCCAGCAGTTTTGACAGGGCAGGAACCGGGGAGCTGTTTTTT
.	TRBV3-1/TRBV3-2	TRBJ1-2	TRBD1	CASSPSKPGQGNGYTF	TGTGCCAGCAGCCCTTCCAAACCGGGACAGGGGAATGGCTACACCTTC
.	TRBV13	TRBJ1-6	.	CASSLAGEGSNSPLHF	TGTGCCAGCAGCTTAGCGGGGGAAGGTAGTAATTCACCCCTCCACTTT
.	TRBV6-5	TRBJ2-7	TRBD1	CASGLQGAGYEQYF	TGTGCCAGCGGACTACAGGGGGCAGGCTACGAGCAGTACTTC
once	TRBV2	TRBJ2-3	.	CASSGQGGNTDTQYF	TGTGCCAGCAGTGGACAGGGAGGCAATACAGATACGCAGTATTTT
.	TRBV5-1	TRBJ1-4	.	CASGAQSNEKLFF	TGCGCCAGCGGGGCACAGTCTAATGAAAAACTGTTTTTT
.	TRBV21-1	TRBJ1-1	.	CASSLRQGWTEAFF	TGTGCCAGCAGCCTACGGCAGGGATGGACTGAAGCTTTCTTT
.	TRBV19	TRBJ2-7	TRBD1	CASIIGTGPRPFAYEQYF	TGTGCCAGTATCATAGGGACAGGGCCCCGACCCTTTGCCTACGAGCAGTACTTC
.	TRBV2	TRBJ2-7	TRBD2	CASSDERGGFEQYF	TGTGCCAGCAGTGACGAGCGGGGGGGGTTCGAGCAGTACTTC
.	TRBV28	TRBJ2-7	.	CASVAQGAIYEQYF	TGTGCCAGCGTTGCGCAGGGTGCGATTTACGAGCAGTACTTC
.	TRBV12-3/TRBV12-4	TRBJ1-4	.	CASSRLAEELFF	TGTGCCAGCAGCCGTCTAGCGGAGGAACTGTTTTTT
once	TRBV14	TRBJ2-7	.	CASSQDSGTYGEQYF	TGTGCCAGCAGCCAAGATAGCGGAACTTACGGCGAGCAGTACTTC
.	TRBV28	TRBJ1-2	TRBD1	CASSTQGARYGYTF	TGTGCCAGCAGTACCCAGGGGGCGAGGTATGGCTACACCTTC
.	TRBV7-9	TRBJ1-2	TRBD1	CASSLDGTVNYGYTF	TGTGCCAGCAGCTTAGACGGGACAGTAAACTATGGCTACACCTTC